The present T cell receptor beta chain was sequenced within a study of response to subunit inactivated influenza vaccine. Overall study results and limits: Authors suggested that a seasonal influenza vaccination recruits few new T cells each time.

The CDR3 length is 17 residues. CDR1 is SGHVS and CDR2 is FNYEAQ in the germline V gene. Trimming took off 2 bases at V and 4 bases at J, with 17 bases between the two ends. Notes on this clonotype: Its specificity is not known.

TCRdb reprocessed the RT-PCR reads via MiXCR and lists one record per CDR3 protein. Of 700,000 to 900,000 distinct CDR3 sequences listed, 21% are singletons. J is TRBJ2-2 and V is TRBV7-6, with D possibly being TRBD1 (5 bases). This TCR was recovered from a man in his fifties or sixties who received an inactivated influenza vaccine. The specimen comprised PBMCs from blood, sampled roughly 5 days after vaccination. The CDR3 region has the DNA TGTGCCAGCAGCTTAAAGATGCTGGTTCAGGGCACCGGGGAGCTGTTTTTT. This codes for CASSLKMLVQGTGELFF.